The TCR beta chain under discussion was sequenced for a study of blood T cell repertoires in COVID-19. Study background: The samples span acute and convalescent COVID-19 from the United States, Italy and Spain.

The germline CDR1 and CDR2 sequences are MNHEY and SMNVEV (reference sequence). This CDR3 is 15 amino acids long. V shed 5 bases and J shed 3 bases, with 15 bases lying between them. Authors' methods: Reference gene primer amplification gave nucleated cell count estimates. TCRdb keeps only in-frame clones here, not all; method: immunoSEQ multiplex PCR. The V and J calls and the clone size are those of that table, but D and trimming were determined from the DNA. In the table there are 150,000 or so clones, approximately 80% of which are singletons. The receptor comes from a woman aged 55-75 years with acute or convalescent COVID-19. Sequencing was performed on peripheral blood. The rearrangement joins TRBV27 to TRBJ2-3; tentatively, D is TRBD1 (5 bases). CDR3 loop: CASSLRVLGTDTQYF. DNA of the CDR3: TGTGCCAGCAGTCTCAGGGTCCTGGGGACAGATACGCAGTATTTT.